This T cell receptor beta chain came from a study of blood T cell repertoires in COVID-19. Looking at the study overall: COVID-19 samples, acute and convalescent, were from the United States, Italy and Spain. In each case, the material was cDNA or gDNA derived from T cells, B-cell-depleted T cells, or PBMCs.

In the source study's methods: Estimation of nucleated cell counts was performed using reference gene primer amplification. Data came from immunoSEQ multiplex PCR; TCRdb stores just in-frame clones and leaves some out. The V and J calls and clone size come from that table; D and trimming were worked out from the DNA. The sample carries some 370,000 clones, more than 80% recorded once. Trimming stripped 4 bases from V and 4 bases from J, with 18 bases between. The CDR3 extends over 16 amino acids. The germline CDR1 and CDR2 sequences are SGDLS and YYNGEE. This receptor was obtained from a man aged 40-49 years with acute or convalescent COVID-19. The rearrangement links TRBV9 to TRBJ2-1; perhaps TRBD2 as D (6 bases). The sequenced material came from peripheral blood. CDR3 region: CASSMPGLENYNEQFF. CDR3 coding DNA: TGTGCCAGCAGCATGCCGGGACTGGAGAATTACAATGAGCAGTTCTTC.